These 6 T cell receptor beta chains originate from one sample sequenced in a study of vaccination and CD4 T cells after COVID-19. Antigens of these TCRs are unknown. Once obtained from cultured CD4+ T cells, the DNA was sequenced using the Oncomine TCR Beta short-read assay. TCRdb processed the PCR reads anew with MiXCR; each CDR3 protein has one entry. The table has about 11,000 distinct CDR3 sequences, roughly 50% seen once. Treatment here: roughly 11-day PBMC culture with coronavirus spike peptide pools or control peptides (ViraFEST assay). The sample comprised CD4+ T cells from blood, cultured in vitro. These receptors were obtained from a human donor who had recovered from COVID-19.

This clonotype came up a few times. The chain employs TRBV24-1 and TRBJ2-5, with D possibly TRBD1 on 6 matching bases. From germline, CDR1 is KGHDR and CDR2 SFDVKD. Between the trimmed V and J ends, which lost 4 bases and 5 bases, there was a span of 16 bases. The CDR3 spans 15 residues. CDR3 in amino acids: CATSDPREGGETQYF. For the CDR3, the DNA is TGTGCCACCAGTGACCCCAGGGAAGGGGGTGAGACCCAGTACTTC.

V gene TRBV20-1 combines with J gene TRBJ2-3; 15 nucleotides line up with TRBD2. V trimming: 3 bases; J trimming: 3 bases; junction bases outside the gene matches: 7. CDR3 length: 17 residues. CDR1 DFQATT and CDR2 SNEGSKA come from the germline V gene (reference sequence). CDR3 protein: CSARDPGTSGRTDTQYF. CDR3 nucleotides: TGCAGTGCTAGGGACCCCGGGACTAGCGGGAGGACAGATACGCAGTATTTT.

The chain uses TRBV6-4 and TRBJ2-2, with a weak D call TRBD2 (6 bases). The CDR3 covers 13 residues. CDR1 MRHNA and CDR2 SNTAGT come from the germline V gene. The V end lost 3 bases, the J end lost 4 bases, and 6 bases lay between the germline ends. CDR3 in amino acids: CASSETSTGELFF. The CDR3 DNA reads TGTGCCAGCAGTGAGACTAGCACCGGGGAGCTGTTTTTT.

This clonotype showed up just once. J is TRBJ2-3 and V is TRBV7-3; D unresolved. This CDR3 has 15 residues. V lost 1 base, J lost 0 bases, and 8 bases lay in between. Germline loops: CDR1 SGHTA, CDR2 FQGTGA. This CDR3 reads CASSLIGGSTDTQYF. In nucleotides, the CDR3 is TGTGCCAGCAGCTTAATTGGTGGGAGCACAGATACGCAGTATTTT.

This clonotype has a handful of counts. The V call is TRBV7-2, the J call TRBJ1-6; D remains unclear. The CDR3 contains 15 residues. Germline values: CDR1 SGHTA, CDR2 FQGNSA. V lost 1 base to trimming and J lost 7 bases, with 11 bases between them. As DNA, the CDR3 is TGTGCCAGCAGCTTAGGCGGTACCTTAAATTCACCCCTCCACTTT. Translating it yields CASSLGGTLNSPLHF.

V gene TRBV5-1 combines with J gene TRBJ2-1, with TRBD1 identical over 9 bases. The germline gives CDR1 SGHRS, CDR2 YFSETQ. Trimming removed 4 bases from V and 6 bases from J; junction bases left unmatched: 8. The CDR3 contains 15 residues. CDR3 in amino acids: CASSKGQGAVNEQFF. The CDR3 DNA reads TGCGCCAGCAGCAAGGGACAGGGTGCTGTCAATGAGCAGTTCTTC. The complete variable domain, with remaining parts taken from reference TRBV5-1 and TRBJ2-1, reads KAGVTQTPRYLIKTRGQQVTLSCSPISGHRSVSWYQQTPGQGLQFLFEYFSETQRNKGNFPGRFSGRQFSNSRSEMNVSTLELGDSALYLCASSKGQGAVNEQFFGPGTRLTVL.